This T cell receptor beta chain emerged from a study of T cells in Graves' hyperthyroidism and ophthalmopathy. What was amplified from RNA transcripts were TCR beta CDR3 regions. The TCR CDR3 first-round RT-PCR relied on the HTBI primer set. One entry per CDR3 protein results from TCRdb running MiXCR on the multiplex PCR reads. The table has around 300,000 distinct CDR3 sequences, 13% seen once; the top ten hold 7.8%. CDR1 KGHSH and CDR2 LQKENI come from the germline V gene. This CDR3 spans 14 amino acids. V gave up 2 bases and J gave up 2 bases, with 9 bases separating them. Newly diagnosed hyperthyroidism patients aged 18 to 65 years had disease lasting under 2 months. Fresh peripheral blood, about 9.9 ml, yielded the PBMCs. The table lists this clonotype with many counts.

The receptor was isolated from a woman under 40 with Graves' hyperthyroidism that later progressed to Graves' ophthalmopathy. What was sequenced was blood. The chain recombines TRBV18 with TRBJ2-5; D ambiguous. CDR3 region: CASSPGLGQETQYF. For the CDR3, the DNA is TGTGCCAGCTCACCAGGGCTGGGGCAAGAGACCCAGTACTTC.